This T cell receptor beta chain was retrieved from a study of control samples from healthy donors and cancer patients. Libraries were prepared by immunoSEQ multiplex PCR; TCRdb keeps only in-frame clonotypes and omits some of them. The table includes about 150,000 clones, 93% detected once. Input material: blood. The sequence was obtained from a man aged 45-65 years in good health.

The CDR3 loop reads CASSLEGAARQETQYF. CDR3 nucleotides: TGCGCCAGCAGCTTGGAAGGGGCGGCACGTCAAGAGACCCAGTACTTC. The rearrangement uses TRBV5-1 and TRBJ2-5, with D possibly being TRBD1 (5 bases). V was cut by 0 bases and J by 2 bases, with 14 bases left in between. This CDR3 is built from 16 residues. The germline V gene has CDR1 SGHRS and CDR2 YFSETQ.